This TCR beta chain is from a study of blood T cell repertoires in COVID-19. Only in-frame clones appear in the TCRdb table, and some are missing; sequencing was by immunoSEQ multiplex PCR. This sample carries roughly 53,000 clones, under 90% of them seen once, and the ten largest clones take around 2.5%. Sequencing used peripheral blood. This receptor was obtained from a man between 45 and 60 years old with acute or convalescent COVID-19.

The CDR3 bases are TGTGCCAGCAGTATCACTAGCGGGATCCGTCATGAGCAGTTCTTC. This translates into CASSITSGIRHEQFF. V and J are TRBV28 and TRBJ2-1, with TRBD2 identical over 10 bases. This CDR3 contains 15 residues. Germline V gene sequence: CDR1 MDHEN, CDR2 SYDVKM. The trim removed 5 bases at V and 8 bases at J, leaving 9 bases unmatched.